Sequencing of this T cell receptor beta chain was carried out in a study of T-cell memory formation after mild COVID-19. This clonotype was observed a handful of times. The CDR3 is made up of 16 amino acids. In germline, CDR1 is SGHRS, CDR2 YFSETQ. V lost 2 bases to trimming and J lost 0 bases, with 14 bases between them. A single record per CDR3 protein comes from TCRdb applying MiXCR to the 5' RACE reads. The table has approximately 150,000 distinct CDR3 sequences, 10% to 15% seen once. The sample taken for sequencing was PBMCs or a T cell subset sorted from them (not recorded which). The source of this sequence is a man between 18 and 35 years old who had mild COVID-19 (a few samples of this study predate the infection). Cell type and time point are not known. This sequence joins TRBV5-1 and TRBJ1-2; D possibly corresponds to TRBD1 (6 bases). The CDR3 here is CASSFDRPLANYGYTF. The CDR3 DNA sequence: TGCGCCAGCAGCTTCGACAGGCCCCTTGCTAACTATGGCTACACCTTC.